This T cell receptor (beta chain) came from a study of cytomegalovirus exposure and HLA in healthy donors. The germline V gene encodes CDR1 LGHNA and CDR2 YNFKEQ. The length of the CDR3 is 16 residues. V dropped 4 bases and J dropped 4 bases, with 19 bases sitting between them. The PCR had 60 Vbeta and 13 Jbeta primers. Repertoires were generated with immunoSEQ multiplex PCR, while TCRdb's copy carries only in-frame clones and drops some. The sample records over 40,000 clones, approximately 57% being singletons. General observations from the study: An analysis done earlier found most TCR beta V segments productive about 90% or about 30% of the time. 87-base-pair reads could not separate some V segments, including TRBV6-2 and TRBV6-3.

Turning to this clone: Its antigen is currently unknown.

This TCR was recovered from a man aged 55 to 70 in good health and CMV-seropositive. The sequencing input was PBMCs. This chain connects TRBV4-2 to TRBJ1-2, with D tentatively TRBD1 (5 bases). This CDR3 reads CASSRHDAGPSYGYTF. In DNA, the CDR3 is TGTGCCAGCAGCCGCCACGACGCGGGACCGAGCTATGGCTACACCTTC.